This TCR beta chain was obtained from a study of CD8+ T cells in alopecia areata. Looking at the study overall: Treatment comprised oral tofacitinib, 5 to 10 mg twice daily, in treated patients. Tofacitinib treatment spanned 6 to 18 months, with 6 months off drug afterward.

Once RNA had been extracted, it was reverse transcribed into cDNA to act as the sequencing template. TCRdb's copy holds only in-frame clones and misses some; the assay was immunoSEQ multiplex PCR. The sample gives approximately 170,000 clones, around 56% of which show up once; roughly 0.67% is in the top ten. Treatment here: oral pan-JAK inhibitor, 5-10 mg twice daily. PBMCs served as the source from which CD4+ and CD8+ T cells were sorted. This clone has only a few counts. Sequenced here: CD4+ T cells sorted from blood, sampled at week 4, from a patient treated with tofacitinib. The TCR comes from a human donor with alopecia areata.

The DNA for the CDR3 is TGTGCCAGCTCACCACAGTCCTACGAGCAGTACTTC. This sequence encodes CASSPQSYEQYF. V gene TRBV18 combines with J gene TRBJ2-7, with D hard to call. The CDR3 has 12 amino acids. Germline V CDR1 and CDR2: KGHSH, LQKENI. Trimming left V 1 base short and J 1 base short, with 2 bases between.